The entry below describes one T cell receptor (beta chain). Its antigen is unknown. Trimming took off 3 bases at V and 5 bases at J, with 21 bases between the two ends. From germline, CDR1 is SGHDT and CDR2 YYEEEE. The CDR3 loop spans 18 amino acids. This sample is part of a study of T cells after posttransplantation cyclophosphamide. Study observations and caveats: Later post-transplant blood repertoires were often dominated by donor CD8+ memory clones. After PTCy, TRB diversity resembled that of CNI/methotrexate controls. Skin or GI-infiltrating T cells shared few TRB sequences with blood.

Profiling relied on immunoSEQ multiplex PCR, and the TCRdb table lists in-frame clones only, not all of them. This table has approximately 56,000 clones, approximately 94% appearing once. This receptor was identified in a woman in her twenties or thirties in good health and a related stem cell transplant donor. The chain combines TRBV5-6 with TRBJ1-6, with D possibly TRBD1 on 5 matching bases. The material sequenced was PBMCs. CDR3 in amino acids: CASSSRTFQTEHNSPLHF. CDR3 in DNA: TGTGCCAGCAGCTCCCGAACTTTCCAGACAGAGCATAATTCACCCCTCCACTTT.